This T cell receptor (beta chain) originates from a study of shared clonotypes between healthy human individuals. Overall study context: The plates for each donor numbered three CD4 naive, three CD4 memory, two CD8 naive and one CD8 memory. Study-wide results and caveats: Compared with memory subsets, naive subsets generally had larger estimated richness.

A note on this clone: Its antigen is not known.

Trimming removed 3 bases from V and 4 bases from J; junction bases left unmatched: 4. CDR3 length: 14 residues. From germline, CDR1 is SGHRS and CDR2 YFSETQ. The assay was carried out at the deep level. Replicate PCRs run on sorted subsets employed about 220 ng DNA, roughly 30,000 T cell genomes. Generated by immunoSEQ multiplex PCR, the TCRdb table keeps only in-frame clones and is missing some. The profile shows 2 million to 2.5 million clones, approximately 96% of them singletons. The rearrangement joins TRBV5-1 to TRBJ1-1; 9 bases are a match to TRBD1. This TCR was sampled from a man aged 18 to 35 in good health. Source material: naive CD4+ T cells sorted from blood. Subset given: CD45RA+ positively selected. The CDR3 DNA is TGCGCCAGCAGCTATCGACAGGGGGGCACTGAAGCTTTCTTT. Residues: CASSYRQGGTEAFF. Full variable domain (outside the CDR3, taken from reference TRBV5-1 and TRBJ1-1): KAGVTQTPRYLIKTRGQQVTLSCSPISGHRSVSWYQQTPGQGLQFLFEYFSETQRNKGNFPGRFSGRQFSNSRSEMNVSTLELGDSALYLCASSYRQGGTEAFFGQGTRLTVV.